These T cell receptor beta chains were read from a single sample in a study of PD-1 blockade in classical Hodgkin lymphoma. Libraries were prepared by immunoSEQ multiplex PCR; TCRdb keeps only in-frame clonotypes and omits some of them. The sample lists some 2,500 clones, approximately 86% occurring once. This specimen consisted of CD4+ T cells from blood, obtained at baseline. These receptors all come from a human donor with classical Hodgkin lymphoma. The CDR3 runs from the conserved cysteine through the conserved F or W. A D gene is named only where the DNA matches it firmly. A row's size may be missing; if present it is once, few, many or a size class.

J gene,V gene,D gene,clone size,CDR3 protein,CDR3 DNA
TRBJ1-1,TRBV19,TRBD1,-,CASHPQGGTEAFF,TGTGCCAGTCATCCACAGGGGGGGACTGAAGCTTTCTTT
TRBJ2-1,TRBV6-5,-,-,CASSSPGSYNEQFF,TGTGCCAGCAGTTCCCCGGGGTCATACAATGAGCAGTTCTTC
TRBJ1-1,TRBV4-1,TRBD1,-,CASSQLGTGDLNTEAFF,TGCGCCAGCAGCCAACTAGGGACAGGGGATCTGAACACTGAAGCTTTCTTT
TRBJ2-2,TRBV19,TRBD2,-,CASSWSGINTGELFF,TGTGCCAGTAGTTGGAGCGGGATTAACACCGGGGAGCTGTTTTTT
TRBJ2-3,TRBV6-1,TRBD1,-,CASRDRGQIDTQYF,TGTGCCAGCAGGGACAGGGGGCAGATAGATACGCAGTATTTT
TRBJ1-3,TRBV5-4,-,-,CASSPGGTGNTIYF,TGTGCCAGCAGCCCCGGGGGGACTGGAAACACCATATATTTT
TRBJ2-5,TRBV4-1,-,-,CASSQETSPRETQYF,TGCGCCAGCAGCCAAGAAACTTCCCCCCGGGAGACCCAGTACTTC
TRBJ1-2,TRBV19,TRBD1,few,CASSIDRGGYGYTF,TGTGCCAGTAGTATCGACAGGGGTGGCTATGGCTACACCTTC
TRBJ2-5,TRBV7-9,TRBD2,-,CASSFLPSGRGETQYF,TGTGCCAGCAGCTTCTTGCCTAGCGGGAGGGGAGAGACCCAGTACTTC
TRBJ1-2,TRBV28,-,-,CASSFPALSYYGYTF,TGTGCCAGCAGTTTCCCCGCTTTAAGTTACTATGGCTACACCTTC
TRBJ2-1,TRBV18,-,once,CASSPDSSEQFF,TGTGCCAGCTCGCCTGACAGCTCTGAGCAGTTCTTC
TRBJ2-1,TRBV11-2,TRBD2,-,CASRGIRGDSYNEQFF,TGTGCCAGCAGAGGGATCCGGGGGGACTCCTACAATGAGCAGTTCTTC
TRBJ2-3,TRBV28,TRBD2,-,CASSGPGLRTDTQYF,TGTGCCAGCAGCGGTCCGGGACTAAGAACAGATACGCAGTATTTT
TRBJ1-2,TRBV29-1,-,-,CSVGRNGYTF,TGCAGCGTTGGGAGAAATGGCTACACCTTC
TRBJ2-2,TRBV4-3,-,-,CASSQLDRDTGELFF,TGCGCCAGCAGCCAGCTGGACAGAGACACCGGGGAGCTGTTTTTT
TRBJ1-3,TRBV9,-,once,CASSVGWGVGGNTIYF,TGTGCCAGCAGCGTAGGGTGGGGGGTAGGTGGAAACACCATATATTTT
TRBJ2-7,TRBV7-8,-,-,CASSLAGLNYEQYF,TGTGCCAGCAGCTTAGCGGGACTGAACTACGAGCAGTACTTC
TRBJ2-6,TRBV28,-,-,CASSLAGPGANVLTF,TGTGCCAGCAGTTTAGCAGGGCCTGGGGCCAACGTCCTGACTTTC
TRBJ1-3,TRBV19,-,-,CASSIGTGNTIYF,TGTGCCAGTAGTATTGGGACTGGAAACACCATATATTTT
TRBJ2-1,TRBV18,-,-,CASSPGLGGLGEQFF,TGTGCCAGCTCACCTGGACTAGGGGGTTTGGGTGAGCAGTTCTTC
TRBJ1-2,TRBV27,-,-,CASSFGGIQGYTF,TGTGCCAGCAGTTTCGGGGGGATACAGGGCTACACCTTC
TRBJ2-7,TRBV7-9,-,-,CASSSQGRNEQYF,TGTGCCAGCAGCTCACAGGGACGGAACGAGCAGTACTTC
TRBJ2-1,TRBV12-2,-,-,CASRLGQSSSYNEQFF,TGTGCAAGTCGCTTGGGACAGTCCAGCTCCTACAATGAGCAGTTCTTC
TRBJ1-1,TRBV6-1,-,-,CASNLKSGFYEAFF,TGTGCCAGCAACTTAAAATCCGGGTTCTATGAAGCTTTCTTT
TRBJ1-3,TRBV20-1,-,-,CSARSGNTIYF,TGCAGTGCCAGATCTGGAAACACCATATATTTT
TRBJ2-5,TRBV7-2,-,-,CASSLASTRGETQYF,TGTGCCAGCAGCTTAGCGTCGACTAGGGGGGAGACCCAGTACTTC
TRBJ2-1,TRBV5-1,-,-,CASSLTGEYTYNEQFF,TGCGCCAGCAGCTTGACGGGGGAGTATACCTACAATGAGCAGTTCTTC
TRBJ1-2,TRBV20-1,-,-,CSARGFQGYTF,TGCAGTGCTAGGGGATTTCAGGGCTACACCTTC
TRBJ2-1,TRBV7-2,-,-,CASSWTVSSYNEQFF,TGTGCCAGCAGCTGGACAGTCAGCTCCTACAATGAGCAGTTCTTC
TRBJ2-1,TRBV10-3,TRBD2,once,CAITLAGGPQDEQFF,TGTGCCATCACCCTAGCGGGGGGGCCTCAGGATGAGCAGTTCTTC
TRBJ1-2,TRBV13,-,-,CASSRPGTPGGGYTF,TGTGCCAGCAGCCGTCCCGGGACCCCCGGAGGGGGCTACACCTTC
TRBJ1-2,TRBV5-6,-,-,CASSSLRGSGYTF,TGTGCCAGCAGTTCCCTTAGAGGGAGCGGCTACACCTTC
TRBJ2-1,TRBV15,-,-,CATSPTGASSYNEQFF,TGTGCCACCAGCCCTACGGGGGCCAGCTCCTACAATGAGCAGTTCTTC
TRBJ1-2,TRBV4-1,-,few,CASSQVREEGYTF,TGCGCCAGCAGCCAAGTTAGGGAAGAAGGCTACACCTTC
TRBJ1-5,TRBV7-2,-,once,CASSLQFLPQHF,TGTGCCAGCAGCTTGCAGTTTTTGCCCCAGCATTTT
TRBJ2-7,TRBV2,TRBD1,-,CASSPGQETYEQYF,TGTGCCAGCAGCCCGGGACAGGAGACCTACGAGCAGTACTTC
TRBJ1-2,TRBV7-2,TRBD1,-,CASSFAGTGVEGYTF,TGTGCCAGCAGCTTCGCCGGGACAGGGGTCGAAGGCTACACCTTC
TRBJ2-5,TRBV18,-,-,CASSPGLQETQYF,TGTGCCAGCTCACCGGGACTCCAAGAGACCCAGTACTTC
TRBJ2-5,TRBV19,-,-,CASSGDRSLGVWQTQYF,TGTGCCAGTAGTGGGGACCGAAGCTTGGGAGTATGGCAGACCCAGTACTTC
TRBJ1-1,TRBV5-1,TRBD1,-,CASSFWTGNTEAFF,TGCGCCAGCAGCTTTTGGACAGGGAACACTGAAGCTTTCTTT
TRBJ2-5,TRBV5-1,-,-,CASSLAGSQETQYF,TGCGCCAGCAGCTTGGCGGGCAGCCAAGAGACCCAGTACTTC
TRBJ2-6,TRBV29-1,-,-,CSALEAGANVLTF,TGCAGCGCCCTCGAGGCTGGGGCCAACGTCCTGACTTTC
TRBJ1-2,TRBV6-6,-,-,CASSNRQYYGYTF,TGTGCCAGCAGCAACAGACAGTACTATGGCTACACCTTC
TRBJ2-5,TRBV7-2,-,-,CASSKNRANVETQYF,TGTGCCAGCAGCAAGAACAGGGCCAACGTGGAGACCCAGTACTTC
TRBJ1-2,TRBV4-3,-,-,CASSQVGGGVNYGYTF,TGCGCCAGCAGCCAAGTTGGGGGAGGGGTGAACTATGGCTACACCTTC
TRBJ2-7,TRBV2,-,-,CASSAEGSGYEQYF,TGTGCCAGCAGTGCTGAGGGCTCGGGCTACGAGCAGTACTTC
TRBJ2-2,TRBV18,-,-,CASSPFSTTNTGELFF,TGTGCCAGCTCACCATTTAGCACTACGAACACCGGGGAGCTGTTTTTT
TRBJ2-2,TRBV30,-,-,CAWRLGANTGELFF,TGTGCCTGGAGGTTAGGGGCGAACACCGGGGAGCTGTTTTTT